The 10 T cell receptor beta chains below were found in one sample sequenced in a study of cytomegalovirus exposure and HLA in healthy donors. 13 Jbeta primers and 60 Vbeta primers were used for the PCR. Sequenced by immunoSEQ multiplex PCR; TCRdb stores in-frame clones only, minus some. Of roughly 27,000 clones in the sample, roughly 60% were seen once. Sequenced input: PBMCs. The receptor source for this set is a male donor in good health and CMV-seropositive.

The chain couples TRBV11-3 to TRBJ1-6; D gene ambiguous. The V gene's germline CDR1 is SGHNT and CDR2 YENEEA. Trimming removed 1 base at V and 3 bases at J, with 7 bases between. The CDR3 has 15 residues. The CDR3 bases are TGTGCCAGCAGCTTAGTCGTCGGCTATAATTCACCCCTCCACTTT. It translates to CASSLVVGYNSPLHF. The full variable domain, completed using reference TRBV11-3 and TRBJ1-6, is EAGVVQSPRYKIIEKKQPVAFWCNPISGHNTLYWYLQNLGQGPELLIRYENEEAVDDSQLPKDRFSAERLKGVDSTLKIQPAELGDSAVYLCASSLVVGYNSPLHFGNGTRLTVT.

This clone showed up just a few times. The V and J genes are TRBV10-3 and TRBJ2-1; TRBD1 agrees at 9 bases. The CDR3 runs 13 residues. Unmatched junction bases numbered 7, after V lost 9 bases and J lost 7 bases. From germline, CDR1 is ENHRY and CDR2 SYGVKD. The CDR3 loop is CAMGGQGMNEQFF. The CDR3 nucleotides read TGTGCCATGGGGGGACAGGGTATGAATGAGCAGTTCTTC.

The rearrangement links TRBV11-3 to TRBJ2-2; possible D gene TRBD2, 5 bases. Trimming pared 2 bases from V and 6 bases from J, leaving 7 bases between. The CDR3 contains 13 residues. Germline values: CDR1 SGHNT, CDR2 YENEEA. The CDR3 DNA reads TGTGCCAGCAGCTTATCGGGGTCCGGGGAGCTGTTTTTT. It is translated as CASSLSGSGELFF.

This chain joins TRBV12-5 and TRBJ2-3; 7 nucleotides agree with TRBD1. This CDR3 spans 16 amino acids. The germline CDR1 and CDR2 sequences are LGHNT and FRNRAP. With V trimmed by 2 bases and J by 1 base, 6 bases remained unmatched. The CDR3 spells CASGLPTGVGTDTQYF. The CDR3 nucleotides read TGTGCTAGTGGTTTGCCAACAGGGGTGGGCACAGATACGCAGTATTTT.

The chain's CDR3 is CASSLRGREAFF. The CDR3 region has the DNA TGTGCCAGCAGTCTAAGGGGGCGCGAGGCTTTCTTT. This chain uses TRBV6-5 with TRBJ1-1; 7 bases are a match to TRBD1. The CDR3 covers 12 residues. V was pared by 5 bases and J by 11 bases, with 8 bases of the junction left unmatched. Germline-derived CDR1 and CDR2 are MNHEY and SVGAGI.

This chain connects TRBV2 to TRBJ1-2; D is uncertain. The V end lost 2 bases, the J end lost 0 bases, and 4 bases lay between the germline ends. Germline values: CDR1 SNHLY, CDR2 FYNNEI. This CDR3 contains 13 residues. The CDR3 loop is CASSEPANYGYTF. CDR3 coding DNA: TGTGCCAGCAGTGAACCAGCTAACTATGGCTACACCTTC.

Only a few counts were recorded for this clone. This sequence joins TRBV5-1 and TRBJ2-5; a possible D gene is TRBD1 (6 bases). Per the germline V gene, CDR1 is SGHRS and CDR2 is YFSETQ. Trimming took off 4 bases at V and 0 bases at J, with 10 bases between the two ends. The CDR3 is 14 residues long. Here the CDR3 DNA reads TGCGCCAGCAGCGAACAGGGCAACCAAGAGACCCAGTACTTC. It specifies CASSEQGNQETQYF.

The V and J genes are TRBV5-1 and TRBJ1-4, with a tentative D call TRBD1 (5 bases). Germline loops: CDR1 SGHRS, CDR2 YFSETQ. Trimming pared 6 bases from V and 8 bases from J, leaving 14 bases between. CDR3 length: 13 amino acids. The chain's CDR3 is CASKETGLEKLFF. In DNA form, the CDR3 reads TGCGCCAGCAAGGAGACGGGACTCGAAAAACTGTTTTTT.

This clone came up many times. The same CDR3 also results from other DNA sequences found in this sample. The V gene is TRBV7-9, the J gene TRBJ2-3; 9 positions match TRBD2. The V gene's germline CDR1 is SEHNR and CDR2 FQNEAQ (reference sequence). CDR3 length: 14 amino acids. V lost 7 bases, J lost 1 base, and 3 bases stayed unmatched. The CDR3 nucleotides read TGTGCCAGCACCATAGCGGGAGGCACAGATACGCAGTATTTT. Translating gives CASTIAGGTDTQYF. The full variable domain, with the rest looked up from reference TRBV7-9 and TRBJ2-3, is DTGVSQNPRHKITKRGQNVTFRCDPISEHNRLYWYRQTLGQGPEFLTYFQNEAQLEKSRLLSDRFSAERPKGSFSTLEIQRTEQGDSAMYLCASTIAGGTDTQYFGPGTRLTVL.

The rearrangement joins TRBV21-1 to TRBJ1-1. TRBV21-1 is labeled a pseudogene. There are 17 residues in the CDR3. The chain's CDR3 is CASSKGQRRGTNTEAFF. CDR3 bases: TGTGCCAGCAGCAAAGGTCAGAGGAGGGGCACGAACACTGAAGCTTTCTTT.